The 5 T cell receptor beta chains given below trace back to one sample, sequenced in a study of response to subunit inactivated influenza vaccine. TCRdb fed the RT-PCR reads into MiXCR, producing one record per CDR3 protein. This table holds about half a million distinct CDR3 sequences, around 9.9% found once. The material sequenced was PBMCs from blood, taken 45 days after vaccination. Every receptor here comes from a man in his fifties who received an inactivated influenza vaccine.

V usage is TRBV7-6 and J usage is TRBJ1-1; TRBD1 matches at 7 bases. CDR1 is SGHVS and CDR2 is FNYEAQ in the germline V gene. With V trimmed by 5 bases and J by 11 bases, 26 bases remained unmatched. This CDR3 has 18 residues. The CDR3 DNA reads as TGTGCCAGCAGCCCCGGACAGGACTTCCCTTCAATGGCCCCGAGGGCTTTCTTT. Protein: CASSPGQDFPSMAPRAFF.

Points on this clonotype: Its ends do not fully match the called genes, so a read error is possible. This chain uses TRBV6-6 with TRBJ2-7; no definite D call. CDR1 is MNHNY, CDR2 SVGAGI, per germline (reference sequence). The CDR3 has 10 residues. DNA for the CDR3: TGTGCCAGCGGAGTCTACGTGCAGTACTTC. Amino acids: CASGVYVQYF.

The chain couples TRBV3-1 to TRBJ2-1, with 9 positions matching TRBD2. The length of the CDR3 is 17 residues. Germline V gene lookup returns CDR1 LGHDT and CDR2 YNNKEL (reference sequence). Losses at the gene ends were 1 base for V and 0 bases for J; bases not matched to a gene: 4. The CDR3 DNA follows: TGTGCCAGCAGCCAAGGTCCTAGCGGGACCTCCTACAATGAGCAGTTCTTC. Protein sequence: CASSQGPSGTSYNEQFF.

This clonotype has more than one count but fewer than ten. This rearrangement joins TRBV7-2 to TRBJ2-5; D gene unclear. The CDR3 is made up of 13 amino acids. The V gene's germline CDR1 is SGHTA and CDR2 FQGNSA. Trimming removed 1 base from V and 7 bases from J, with 10 bases in between. CDR3: CASSLGPSGTQYF. The CDR3 nucleotides are TGTGCCAGCAGCTTAGGACCGTCTGGGACCCAGTACTTC.

This clonotype came up a few times. V is TRBV19 and J is TRBJ2-4, with no clear D. In germline, CDR1 is LNHDA, CDR2 SQIVND (reference sequence). This CDR3 has 15 amino acids. V lost 6 bases to trimming and J lost 0 bases, with 12 bases between them. The CDR3 DNA is TGTGCCAGTAGGTGGCAGGATCAAGCCAAAAACATTCAGTACTTC. This sequence encodes CASRWQDQAKNIQYF.